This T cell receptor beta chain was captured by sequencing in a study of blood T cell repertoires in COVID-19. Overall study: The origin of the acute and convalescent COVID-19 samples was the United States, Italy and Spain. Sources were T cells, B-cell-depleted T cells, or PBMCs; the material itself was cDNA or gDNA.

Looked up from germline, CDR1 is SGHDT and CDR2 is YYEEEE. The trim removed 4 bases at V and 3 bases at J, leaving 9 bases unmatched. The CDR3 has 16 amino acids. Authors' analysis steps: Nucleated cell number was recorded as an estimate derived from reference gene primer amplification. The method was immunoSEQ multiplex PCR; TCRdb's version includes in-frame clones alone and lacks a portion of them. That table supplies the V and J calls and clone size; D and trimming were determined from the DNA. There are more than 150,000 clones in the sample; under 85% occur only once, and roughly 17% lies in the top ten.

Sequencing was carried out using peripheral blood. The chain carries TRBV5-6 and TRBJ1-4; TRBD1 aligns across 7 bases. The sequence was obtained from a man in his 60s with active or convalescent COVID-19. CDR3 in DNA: TGTGCCAGCAGCGCGGGACAGTGGAAAGCTAATGAAAAACTGTTTTTT. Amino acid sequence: CASSAGQWKANEKLFF.